The entry below gives a single T cell receptor beta chain sequence along with its context. V was clipped by 1 base and J by 4 bases; unmatched bases: 11. The CDR3 runs 17 residues. Germline-derived CDR1 and CDR2 are SGHTA and FQGNSA. This entry is derived from a study of blood T cell repertoires in COVID-19. Overall study context: PBMCs, B-cell-depleted T cells, or T cells provided the cDNA or gDNA that made up the material.

In the original workflow: Amplification of reference gene primers provided the estimated nucleated cell counts. Clones were sequenced by immunoSEQ multiplex PCR, and TCRdb holds only the in-frame ones, with some missing. The DNA was the basis for D and trimming; V, J and clone size are from that table. The sample has roughly 150,000 clones, under 95% seen once; the top ten hold roughly 19%. The sequenced sample was peripheral blood. This TCR was recovered from a man between 60 and 70 years old with active or convalescent COVID-19. V usage is TRBV7-2 and J usage is TRBJ1-2; TRBD1 agrees at 8 bases. The CDR3 loop reads CASSLVSDGTGVYGYTF. The CDR3 coding sequence is TGTGCCAGCAGCTTAGTATCCGACGGGACAGGAGTCTATGGCTACACCTTC.